One sample yielded the 29 T cell receptor beta chains listed below, sequenced in a study of regulatory T cells in long-lasting Graves disease. As to time point: newly diagnosed GD, antithyroid drugs for less than 3 months. TCR sequences were obtained from RNA taken from PBMCs. According to the study, TCR beta libraries were built with iRepertoire HTBI primers and CDR3-region Arm-PCR. TCRdb called the multiplex PCR reads again in MiXCR, with one record for every CDR3 protein. The table shows about 320,000 distinct CDR3 sequences, with about 20% occurring only once. The source was peripheral blood mononuclear cells (PBMCs), collected at new diagnosis, from a patient treated with antithyroid drugs. All receptors come from a female donor with Graves disease.

As regards this clonotype: It may be a read error: a sequence one base away is much more abundant. V and J are TRBV6-1 and TRBJ1-1; maybe TRBD1 (5 bases). Germline loops: CDR1 MNHNS, CDR2 SASEGT. The CDR3 totals 13 residues. CDR3 sequence (DNA): TGTGCCAGCAGCGTGGTCCGGGGCACTGGAGCTTTCTTT. This gives the protein CASSVVRGTGAFF.

Ten or more counts support this clonotype. The rearrangement links TRBV19 to TRBJ2-7; 7 bases fit TRBD1. CDR1 and CDR2 from the germline V gene are LNHDA and SQIVND (reference sequence). The CDR3 contains 14 residues. J was trimmed by 0 bases and V by 7 bases; bases with no gene match: 6. CDR3 bases: TGTGCCAGTAAGGGACAGCAAAACTCCTACGAGCAGTACTTC. It translates to CASKGQQNSYEQYF.

Many counts were recorded for this clonotype. V usage is TRBV12-3 or TRBV12-4 and J usage is TRBJ2-3, with 9 bases matching TRBD2. CDR3 length equals 15 residues. V was pared by 6 bases and J by 2 bases, with 6 bases of the junction left unmatched. CDR3 sequence reads: CASRNSGGDTDTQYF. The CDR3 DNA reads TGTGCCAGCAGGAATAGCGGGGGAGACACAGATACGCAGTATTTT.

Only a few counts were recorded for this clonotype. J is TRBJ2-1 and V is TRBV13; a weak D match, TRBD1 (5 bases). The CDR3 totals 14 residues. Germline values: CDR1 PRHDT, CDR2 FYEKMQ (reference sequence). V was clipped by 6 bases and J by 7 bases, with 16 bases between them. The CDR3 reads CASRGAEDNNEQFF. The DNA for the CDR3 is TGTGCCAGCAGAGGGGCCGAGGATAATAATGAGCAGTTCTTC.

This clonotype was recorded many times. The rearrangement uses TRBV5-1 and TRBJ2-7; 7 nucleotides align to TRBD1. Germline lookup yields CDR1 SGHRS and CDR2 YFSETQ. The V gene end was trimmed by 0 bases and the J gene end by 6 bases; junction bases not matched to a gene: 3. The CDR3 is made up of 13 amino acids. The CDR3 loop is CASSLVDRAEQYF. The CDR3 bases are TGCGCCAGCAGCTTGGTCGACAGGGCCGAGCAGTACTTC.

V usage is TRBV18 and J usage is TRBJ1-2; D unresolved. The CDR3 is 14 residues long. Deletions cut 0 bases from V and 2 bases from J, with 7 bases between. The germline CDR1 and CDR2 sequences are KGHSH and LQKENI. The CDR3 protein is CASSPPGVNYGYTF. Here the CDR3 DNA reads TGTGCCAGCTCACCACCGGGAGTAAACTATGGCTACACCTTC.

This clonotype was observed at least ten times. The V call is TRBV6-2 or TRBV6-3, the J call TRBJ2-1; maybe TRBD2 (6 bases). Germline lookup yields CDR1 MNHEY and CDR2 SVGEGT. The CDR3 length is 13 residues. Trimming removed 5 bases from V and 5 bases from J, with 10 bases in between. The CDR3 loop is CASSGWTNNEQFF. CDR3 DNA sequence: TGTGCCAGCAGTGGGTGGACTAACAATGAGCAGTTCTTC.

This clonotype was seen at least ten times. The chain couples TRBV12-3 or TRBV12-4 to TRBJ2-1; 8 positions agree with TRBD2. The CDR3 runs to 15 residues. J was trimmed by 5 bases and V by 3 bases; bases with no gene match: 6. CDR3 residues: CASSLSGGPHNEQFF. CDR3 bases: TGTGCCAGCAGTTTGTCGGGAGGGCCCCACAATGAGCAGTTCTTC.

The sample holds a few counts of this clonotype. Written as DNA, the CDR3 is TGTGCCACCAGTGGTACAGGTCATAGCAATCAGCCCCAGCATTTT. This codes for CATSGTGHSNQPQHF. The chain couples TRBV24-1 to TRBJ1-5, with TRBD1 as a possible D gene (5 bases). CDR3 size: 15 residues. The V end was cut by 5 bases, the J end by 0 bases, with 10 bases between. CDR1 is KGHDR, CDR2 SFDVKD, per germline.

Of note for this clonotype: A much larger clone lies one base from this, so it may be a read error. The chain uses TRBV7-6 and TRBJ2-7; no clear D gene. The CDR3 contains 14 residues. Germline CDR1 SGHVS, CDR2 FNYEAQ. V lost 1 base and J 7 bases, leaving 14 bases between the germline ends. As DNA, the CDR3 is TGTGCCAGCAGCTTAGATGTCCTAACCGATGAGCAGTACTTC. Translated, it gives CASSLDVLTDEQYF.

This clonotype came up many times. The chain's CDR3 is CASSPNKGVAKNIQYF. CDR3 nucleotides: TGTGCCAGCAGCCCAAACAAGGGAGTGGCCAAAAACATTCAGTACTTC. The gene calls are TRBV7-9 and TRBJ2-4, with a tentative D call TRBD2 (5 bases). Germline loops: CDR1 SEHNR, CDR2 FQNEAQ (reference sequence). V lost 5 bases, J lost 1 base, and 15 bases lay in between. There are 16 residues in the CDR3.

Comments on this clonotype: This sequence may be a read error, since a much larger clone differs from it by one base. The chain uses TRBV6-2 or TRBV6-3 and TRBJ2-4; 7 positions match TRBD1. Germline values: CDR1 MNHEY, CDR2 SVGEGT. Unmatched junction bases numbered 6, after V lost 4 bases and J lost 0 bases. The CDR3 has 16 residues. CDR3 in amino acids: CASSLGQRLAKNIQYF. The DNA for the CDR3 is TGTGCCAGCAGTTTGGGACAGCGACTAGCCAAAAACATTCAGTACTTC.

In this sample, this clonotype turned up a few times. This chain joins TRBV19 and TRBJ2-1; TRBD2 aligns across 12 bases. The CDR3 has 15 amino acids. CDR1 and CDR2 (germline): LNHDA, SQIVND (reference sequence). V lost 0 bases and J lost 6; bases outside the gene matches: 0. Written as DNA, the CDR3 is TGTGCCAGTAGTATAGAACTAGCGGGAGGCAATGAGCAGTTCTTC. Translation gives CASSIELAGGNEQFF.

This clonotype was picked up a small number of times. This sequence joins TRBV19 and TRBJ2-4; D is possibly TRBD1 (5 bases). V lost 3 bases and J 0 bases, leaving 12 bases between the germline ends. Looked up from germline, CDR1 is LNHDA and CDR2 is SQIVND (reference sequence). The CDR3 spans 16 residues. The CDR3 loop is CASSMPRVIAKNIQYF. The CDR3 DNA follows: TGTGCCAGTAGTATGCCCAGGGTGATAGCCAAAAACATTCAGTACTTC.

This clonotype was seen at least ten times. The rearrangement joins TRBV5-1 to TRBJ2-1; D not certain. This CDR3 is 15 amino acids long. V was clipped by 6 bases and J by 0 bases, with 13 bases between them. Germline V gives CDR1 SGHRS, CDR2 YFSETQ. CDR3 nucleotide sequence: TGCGCCAGCAAGCTTGAGGAGTTCTCCTACAATGAGCAGTTCTTC. It encodes CASKLEEFSYNEQFF.

This clonotype has at least ten counts. The chain couples TRBV11-2 to TRBJ1-5; the match to TRBD1 covers 7 bases. Per the germline V gene, CDR1 is SGHAT and CDR2 is FQNNGV. This CDR3 region has 16 residues. With V trimmed by 1 base and J by 5 bases, 8 bases remained unmatched. The CDR3 protein is CASSLGAGGMDQPQHF. The CDR3 DNA reads TGTGCCAGCAGCTTAGGCGCAGGGGGAATGGATCAGCCCCAGCATTTT.

This clonotype was observed many times. The V and J genes are TRBV7-8 and TRBJ2-3, with TRBD2 matching 8 bases. The germline CDR1 and CDR2 sequences are SGHVS and FQNEAQ. This CDR3 has 17 amino acids. V gave up 0 bases and J gave up 5 bases; unmatched junction bases: 10. For the CDR3, the DNA is TGTGCCAGCAGCTTAGCGATCCTAGCGGGTACATTAGATACGCAGTATTTT. It is translated as CASSLAILAGTLDTQYF.

The CDR3 region is CASSWGGTAGNEQFF. The CDR3 DNA reads TGTGCCAGCAGTTGGGGGGGGACAGCCGGCAATGAGCAGTTCTTC. The J gene is TRBJ2-1, the V gene TRBV28, with D perhaps matching TRBD1 or TRBD2 (7 bases each). Germline CDR1 MDHEN, CDR2 SYDVKM. This CDR3 contains 15 residues. Trimming removed 4 bases from V and 6 bases from J, with 16 bases in between. Full variable domain (outside the CDR3, taken from reference TRBV28 and TRBJ2-1): DVKVTQSSRYLVKRTGEKVFLECVQDMDHENMFWYRQDPGLGLRLIYFSYDVKMKEKGDIPEGYSVSREKKERFSLILESASTNQTSMYLCASSWGGTAGNEQFFGPGTRLTVL.

This clonotype was detected many times. V is TRBV27 and J is TRBJ2-3; weak D call: TRBD1 (6 bases). This CDR3 comprises 12 residues. V shed 4 bases and J shed 8 bases, with 10 bases lying between them. CDR1 and CDR2 from the germline V gene are MNHEY and SMNVEV (reference sequence). The CDR3 DNA reads TGTGCCAGCAGTTCGGACAGCTCTACGCAGTATTTT. Translation: CASSSDSSTQYF.

This clonotype was seen at least ten times. The chain employs TRBV3-1 and TRBJ2-7; 8 nucleotides line up with TRBD2. The CDR3 extends over 14 amino acids. Germline V gene data show CDR1 as LGHDT and CDR2 as YNNKEL (reference sequence). With 6 bases clipped from V and 2 bases from J, the junction kept 6 bases outside the gene matches. The CDR3 DNA reads TGTGCCAGCAGACCAGCGGGAGTTGCCTACGAGCAGTACTTC. Translation gives CASRPAGVAYEQYF.

This clonotype was seen a handful of times. The rearrangement joins TRBV7-8 to TRBJ2-5; D might be TRBD2 (6 bases). Germline loops: CDR1 SGHVS, CDR2 FQNEAQ. The CDR3 extends over 16 amino acids. V gave up 5 bases and J gave up 4 bases, with 20 bases separating them. This CDR3 reads CASSEQPRELPETQYF. DNA for the CDR3: TGTGCCAGCAGCGAACAACCCCGGGAGCTACCAGAGACCCAGTACTTC.

This clonotype occurred many times. The chain is built from TRBV11-2 and TRBJ2-7, with 7 bases matching TRBD1. Germline CDR1 reads SGHAT; CDR2 reads FQNNGV. The CDR3 sequence is 14 residues long. The V segment lost 4 bases and the J segment 3 bases; nucleotides outside the gene matches: 6. For the CDR3, the DNA is TGTGCCAGCAGCTACCGGGACAGAATCTACGAGCAGTACTTC. This encodes CASSYRDRIYEQYF.

J is TRBJ2-2 and V is TRBV19, with D unclear. The ends were cut back, 1 base at V and 2 bases at J, with 8 bases in the middle. The germline CDR1 and CDR2 sequences are LNHDA and SQIVND (reference sequence). This CDR3 has 15 amino acids. CDR3 in amino acids: CASSIVNFNTGELFF. The DNA for the CDR3 is TGTGCCAGTAGTATAGTTAACTTCAACACCGGGGAGCTGTTTTTT.

DNA for the CDR3: TGTGCCAGCAGTTTTATAGAGCCCCAGCATTTT. Translation: CASSFIEPQHF. The chain employs TRBV28 and TRBJ1-5; D is uncertain. The germline V gene encodes CDR1 MDHEN and CDR2 SYDVKM. The V end was cut by 3 bases, the J end by 8 bases, with 5 bases between. The CDR3 covers 11 residues.

This clonotype showed up many times. This chain uses TRBV5-1 with TRBJ2-1; D unresolved. This CDR3 has 13 residues. Germline V gives CDR1 SGHRS, CDR2 YFSETQ. Between the trimmed V and J ends, which lost 4 bases and 5 bases, there was a span of 10 bases. The CDR3 DNA reads TGCGCCAGCAGCCCCCGACCCGACAATGAGCAGTTCTTC. Translating it yields CASSPRPDNEQFF.

This clonotype has just one count. This may be a read error, as it is one base from a much larger clone. V is TRBV6-2 or TRBV6-3 and J is TRBJ2-2; tentatively, D is TRBD1 or TRBD2 (6 bases each). Germline CDR1 reads MNHEY; CDR2 reads SVGEGT. The length of the CDR3 is 14 residues. This CDR3 reads CASTYQGNTGGLFF. The CDR3 DNA sequence: TGTGCCAGCACCTACCAGGGGAACACCGGGGGGCTGTTTTTT.

A word on this clonotype: Given a far larger clone just one base away, this is likely a sequencing read error. This chain connects TRBV3-1 to TRBJ2-3, with TRBD2 as a possible D gene (6 bases). The length of the CDR3 is 15 residues. Per germline, CDR1 LGHDT and CDR2 YNNKEL (reference sequence). This CDR3 is CASSFGGPSTDTQDF. The CDR3 coding sequence is TGTGCCAGCAGTTTCGGGGGACCTAGCACAGATACGCAGGATTTT.

A few counts support this clonotype. A junction boundary mismatches the germline segment, possibly from a read error. The chain combines TRBV20-1 with TRBJ2-3; TRBD2 matches 9 bases. The CDR3 contains 17 residues. Germline values: CDR1 DFQATT, CDR2 SNEGSKA (reference sequence). The CDR3 bases are TGCAGTGCTAGGCGCGCCCTGGGCGGGAGGGGCGCATATACGCAGTCTTTT. Its translation: CSARRALGGRGAYTQSF.

This clonotype was observed a handful of times. V and J are TRBV2 and TRBJ2-3; perhaps TRBD2 as D (5 bases). The CDR3 is made up of 14 amino acids. Trimming stripped 8 bases from V and 3 bases from J, with 15 bases between. The germline V gene has CDR1 SNHLY and CDR2 FYNNEI. The DNA of the CDR3 is TGTGCCAGCCAAGAAGCGGCCCAGACAGATACGCAGTATTTT. This codes for CASQEAAQTDTQYF.